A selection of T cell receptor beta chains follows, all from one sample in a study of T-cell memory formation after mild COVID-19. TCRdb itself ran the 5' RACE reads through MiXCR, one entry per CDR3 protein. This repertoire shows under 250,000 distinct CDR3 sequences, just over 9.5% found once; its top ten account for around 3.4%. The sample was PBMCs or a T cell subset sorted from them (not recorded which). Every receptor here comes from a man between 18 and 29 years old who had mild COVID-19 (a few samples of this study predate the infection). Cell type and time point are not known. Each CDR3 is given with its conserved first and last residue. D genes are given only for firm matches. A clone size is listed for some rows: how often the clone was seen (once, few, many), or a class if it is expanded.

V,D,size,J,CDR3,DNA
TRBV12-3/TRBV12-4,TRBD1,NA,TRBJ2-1,CASSRRQGLGNEQFF,TGTGCCAGCAGCCGACGACAGGGGCTCGGCAATGAGCAGTTCTTC
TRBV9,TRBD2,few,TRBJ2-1,CASSVGGGGYNEQFF,TGTGCCAGCAGCGTAGGTGGCGGGGGATACAATGAGCAGTTCTTC
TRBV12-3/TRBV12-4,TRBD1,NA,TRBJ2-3,CASSRGTASTDTQYF,TGTGCCAGCAGTCGTGGGACAGCTAGCACAGATACGCAGTATTTT
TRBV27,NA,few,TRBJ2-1,CASSLVQRSNEQFF,TGTGCCAGCAGTTTAGTACAGCGAAGCAATGAGCAGTTCTTC
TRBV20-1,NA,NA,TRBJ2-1,CSAYLDSYNEQFF,TGCAGTGCGTATTTAGATTCCTACAATGAGCAGTTCTTC
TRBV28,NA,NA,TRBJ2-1,CASMVRFNEQFF,TGTGCCAGCATGGTCCGGTTCAATGAGCAGTTCTTC
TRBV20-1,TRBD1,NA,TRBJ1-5,CSARRDRDQPQHF,TGCAGTGCTCGCCGGGACAGGGATCAGCCCCAGCATTTT
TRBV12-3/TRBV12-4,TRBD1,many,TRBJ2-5,CASSQDRGQTQYF,TGTGCCAGCAGCCAAGACAGGGGGCAGACCCAGTACTTC
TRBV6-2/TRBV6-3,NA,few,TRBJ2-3,CASIHRGTRQTQYF,TGTGCCAGCATTCACAGAGGGACCCGCCAAACGCAGTATTTT
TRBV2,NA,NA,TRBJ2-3,CASSSASDTQYF,TGTGCCAGCAGTTCGGCTTCTGATACGCAGTATTTT
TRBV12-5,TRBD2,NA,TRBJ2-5,CASGFSGEETQYF,TGTGCTAGTGGTTTTAGCGGGGAAGAGACCCAGTACTTC
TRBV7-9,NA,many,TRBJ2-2,CASSLTSSVTGELFF,TGTGCCAGCAGCCTGACTAGTTCGGTCACCGGGGAGCTGTTTTTT
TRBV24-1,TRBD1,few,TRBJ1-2,CATSDHGRTGVYGYTF,TGTGCCACCAGTGACCACGGCCGGACAGGTGTATATGGCTACACCTTC
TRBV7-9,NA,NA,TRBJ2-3,CASTGADTQYF,TGTGCCAGCACCGGCGCAGATACGCAGTATTTT
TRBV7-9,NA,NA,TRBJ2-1,CASSQKQFF,TGTGCCAGCAGCCAAAAGCAGTTCTTC
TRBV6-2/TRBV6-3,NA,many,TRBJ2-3,CASSSPSRTDTQYF,TGTGCCAGCAGTTCTCCCTCGCGGACAGATACGCAGTATTTT
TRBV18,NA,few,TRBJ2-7,CASSPREGTSSEQYF,TGTGCCAGCTCACCACGAGAGGGGACATCTTCCGAGCAGTACTTC
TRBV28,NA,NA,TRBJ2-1,CASSWSGTDNEQFF,TGTGCCAGCAGTTGGTCAGGGACGGACAATGAGCAGTTCTTC
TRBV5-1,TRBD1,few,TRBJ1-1,CASSSRQGEAFF,TGCGCCAGCAGCTCCCGACAGGGTGAAGCTTTCTTT
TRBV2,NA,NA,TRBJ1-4,CASKADRTNEKLFF,TGTGCCAGCAAGGCGGACAGAACAAATGAAAAACTGTTTTTT
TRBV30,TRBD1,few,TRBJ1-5,CAWSIQGRQPQHF,TGTGCCTGGAGCATACAGGGGCGTCAGCCCCAGCATTTT
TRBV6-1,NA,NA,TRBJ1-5,CASSIVDPPGNQPQHF,TGTGCCAGCAGTATCGTAGACCCTCCGGGGAATCAGCCCCAGCATTTT
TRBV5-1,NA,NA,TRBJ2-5,CASSRDWAQETQYF,TGCGCCAGCAGCCGGGACTGGGCTCAAGAGACCCAGTACTTC
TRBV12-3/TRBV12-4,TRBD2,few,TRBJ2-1,CASSPPGLAGGNYNEQFF,TGTGCCAGCAGTCCCCCGGGACTAGCGGGGGGCAACTACAATGAGCAGTTCTTC
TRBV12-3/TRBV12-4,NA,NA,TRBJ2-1,CASSADSLGNEQFF,TGTGCCAGCAGTGCGGACTCCCTTGGCAATGAGCAGTTCTTC
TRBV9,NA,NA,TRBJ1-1,CASSKDHRNTEAFF,TGTGCCAGCAGCAAGGACCACCGGAACACTGAAGCTTTCTTT
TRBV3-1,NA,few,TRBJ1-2,CASSQDWTGAVGYTF,TGTGCCAGCAGCCAAGACTGGACGGGGGCGGTTGGCTACACCTTC
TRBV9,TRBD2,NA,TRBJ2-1,CASSAAGGPWDEQFF,TGTGCCAGCAGCGCAGCGGGGGGGCCATGGGATGAGCAGTTCTTC
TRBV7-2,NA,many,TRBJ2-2,CASSLGARETGELFF,TGTGCCAGCAGCTTAGGTGCCAGGGAGACCGGGGAGCTGTTTTTT
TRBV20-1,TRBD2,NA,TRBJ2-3,CSARGGDTDTQYF,TGCAGTGCTAGGGGGGGGGACACAGATACGCAGTATTTT
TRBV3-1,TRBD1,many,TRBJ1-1,CASSQAWGQGHTEAFF,TGTGCCAGCAGCCAAGCCTGGGGACAGGGGCACACTGAAGCTTTCTTT
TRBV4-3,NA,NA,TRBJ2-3,CASSLKHGGGGLRTDTQYF,TGCGCCAGCAGCCTGAAACATGGCGGCGGGGGCCTTCGCACAGATACGCAGTATTTT
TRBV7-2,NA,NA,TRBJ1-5,CASSLVGEGNQPQHF,TGTGCCAGCAGCTTAGTTGGCGAGGGAAATCAGCCCCAGCATTTT
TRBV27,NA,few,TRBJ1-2,CASSLSPPVGGYTF,TGTGCCAGCAGTTTATCTCCCCCGGTGGGTGGCTACACCTTC
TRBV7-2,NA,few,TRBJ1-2,CASSLGPTGTSYGYTF,TGTGCCAGCAGCTTAGGGCCAACTGGGACCAGCTATGGCTACACCTTC
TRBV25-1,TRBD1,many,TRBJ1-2,CASMDRADGYTF,TGTGCCAGCATGGACAGGGCGGACGGCTACACCTTC
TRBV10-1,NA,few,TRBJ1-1,CASSEQGTTEAFF,TGCGCCAGCAGTGAGCAGGGAACGACTGAAGCTTTCTTT
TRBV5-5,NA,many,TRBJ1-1,CASSLDRSGMNTEAFF,TGTGCCAGCAGCTTGGACAGGTCGGGCATGAACACTGAAGCTTTCTTT
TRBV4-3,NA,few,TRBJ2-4,CASSQGPGGPFGANIQYF,TGCGCCAGCAGCCAAGGTCCCGGGGGTCCCTTTGGGGCAAACATTCAGTACTTC
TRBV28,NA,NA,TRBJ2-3,CAAGTGDTQYF,TGTGCCGCGGGGACCGGCGATACGCAGTATTTT
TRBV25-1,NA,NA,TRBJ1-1,CASSAQGGLTEAFF,TGTGCCAGCAGTGCACAGGGTGGGTTGACTGAAGCTTTCTTT
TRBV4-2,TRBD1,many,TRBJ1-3,CASSARQGRVSGNTIYF,TGTGCCAGCTCCGCTCGACAGGGGCGCGTCTCTGGAAACACCATATATTTT
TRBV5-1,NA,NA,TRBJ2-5,CASSLALTRGETQYF,TGCGCCAGCAGCTTGGCTCTTACCCGGGGAGAGACCCAGTACTTC
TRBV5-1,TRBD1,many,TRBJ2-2,CASSLGQGTYTGELFF,TGCGCCAGCAGCCTCGGACAGGGGACCTACACCGGGGAGCTGTTTTTT
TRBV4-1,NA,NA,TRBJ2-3,CASSQGLGGGGDTQYF,TGCGCCAGCAGCCAAGGACTTGGCGGGGGCGGAGATACGCAGTATTTT
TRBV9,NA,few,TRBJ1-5,CASSVGLDWNQPQHF,TGTGCCAGCAGCGTAGGGTTGGATTGGAATCAGCCCCAGCATTTT
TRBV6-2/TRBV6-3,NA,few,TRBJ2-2,CASKRQFDTGELFF,TGTGCCAGCAAGAGGCAGTTCGACACCGGGGAGCTGTTTTTT
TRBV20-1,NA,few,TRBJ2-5,CSARTPTQYF,TGCAGTGCCCGGACTCCTACCCAGTACTTC
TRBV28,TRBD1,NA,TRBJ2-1,CASSRGGARGNEQFF,TGTGCCAGCAGCCGAGGGGGCGCGAGGGGCAATGAGCAGTTCTTC
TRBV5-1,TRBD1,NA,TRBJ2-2,CASRPDRGDTGELFF,TGCGCCAGCAGGCCAGACAGGGGGGACACCGGGGAGCTGTTTTTT
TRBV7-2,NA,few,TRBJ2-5,CASSSTAYQETQYF,TGTGCCAGCAGCTCGACCGCGTACCAAGAGACCCAGTACTTC
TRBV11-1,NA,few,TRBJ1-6,CASSFQVYSPLHF,TGTGCCAGCAGCTTTCAGGTTTATTCACCCCTCCACTTT